The T cell receptor (beta chain) described here comes from a study of technical replicates of blood from a few donors. Produced via immunoSEQ multiplex PCR; TCRdb's table is partial and in-frame only. The data show 67,000 or so clones, about 95% seen once. Germline-derived CDR1 and CDR2 are LNHDA and SQIVND (reference sequence). CDR3 length: 12 amino acids. Trimming shortened V by 6 bases and J by 3 bases, and 6 bases separated the two germline ends. The clonotype comes from a human donor in good health. This rearrangement joins TRBV19 to TRBJ1-5, with no clear D. Sequencing was carried out using T cells isolated from PBMCs. The CDR3: CASRGNNQPQHF. The CDR3 DNA is TGTGCCAGTAGGGGCAACAATCAGCCCCAGCATTTT. The complete variable domain, with remaining parts taken from reference TRBV19 and TRBJ1-5, reads DGGITQSPKYLFRKEGQNVTLSCEQNLNHDAMYWYRQDPGQGLRLIYYSQIVNDFQKGDIAEGYSVSREKKESFPLTVTSAQKNPTAFYLCASRGNNQPQHFGDGTRLSIL.